What follows are 10 T cell receptor beta chains derived from one specimen sequenced in a study of response to subunit inactivated influenza vaccine. TCRdb analysed the RT-PCR reads with MiXCR anew, one entry per CDR3 protein. The sample has hundreds of thousands of distinct CDR3 sequences, over 9.5% seen once. The source was PBMCs from blood, collected on the day of vaccination. The source of these receptors is a man aged 50 or older who received an inactivated influenza vaccine.

The chain recombines TRBV7-6 with TRBJ2-3, with D perhaps matching TRBD2 (6 bases). Trimming removed 1 base at V and 3 bases at J, with 11 bases between. Germline assignment: CDR1 SGHVS and CDR2 FNYEAQ. The CDR3 sequence is 15 residues long. Here the CDR3 reads CASSLETSRTDTQYF. In DNA, the CDR3 is TGTGCCAGCAGCTTAGAGACTAGTCGGACAGATACGCAGTATTTT.

This clonotype appeared a few times. The chain is built from TRBV20-1 and TRBJ1-2; D possibly corresponds to TRBD1 (6 bases). The CDR3 totals 13 residues. V was shortened by 5 bases and J by 8 bases, with 18 bases between the two germline ends. Germline V gives CDR1 DFQATT, CDR2 SNEGSKA (reference sequence). CDR3 nucleotide sequence: TGCAGTGCTGGGGACAAGGGATTGAGGGGCTACACCTTC. This translates into CSAGDKGLRGYTF.

This clonotype has a handful of counts. This chain links TRBV6-1 with TRBJ2-7; TRBD1 agrees at 9 bases. Trimming took 3 bases from V and 9 from J; bases not matched to a gene: 6. The CDR3 contains 13 residues. Germline assignment: CDR1 MNHNS and CDR2 SASEGT. This CDR3 reads CASSEGQGVLQYF. CDR3 sequence (DNA): TGTGCCAGCAGTGAGGGACAGGGAGTTCTGCAGTACTTC.

This clonotype was counted between two and nine times. The V gene is TRBV11-2, the J gene TRBJ2-1; weak D call: TRBD2 (6 bases). Trimming removed 5 bases at V and 8 bases at J, with 19 bases between. Germline assignment: CDR1 SGHAT and CDR2 FQNNGV. This CDR3 has 15 amino acids. CDR3 sequence: CASSPAAGSGYEQFF. As DNA, the CDR3 is TGTGCCAGCAGCCCGGCGGCGGGGAGCGGGTATGAGCAGTTCTTC.

V gene TRBV4-3 combines with J gene TRBJ2-5, with 9 bases fitting TRBD1. Germline-derived CDR1 and CDR2 are LGHNA and YSLEER. The junction had 5 bases not matched to a gene; V was cut back by 4 bases and J by 2 bases. This CDR3 comprises 15 residues. In DNA, the CDR3 is TGCGCCAGCAGCCGAGCCGGGACAGGGCAAGAGACCCAGTACTTC. This translates into CASSRAGTGQETQYF.

V usage is TRBV24-1 and J usage is TRBJ2-3; 8 nucleotides align to TRBD2. The germline CDR1 and CDR2 sequences are KGHDR and SFDVKD. Trimming cost V 4 bases and J 1 base; bases outside gene matches: 0. The CDR3 spans 14 residues. CDR3: CATSETSGTDTQYF. In nucleotides, the CDR3 is TGTGCCACCAGTGAGACTAGCGGCACAGATACGCAGTATTTT.

This clonotype appeared a few times. This chain joins TRBV29-1 and TRBJ2-5, with D possibly being TRBD1 (6 bases). CDR1 SQVTM and CDR2 ANQGSEA come from the germline V gene. The CDR3 is 12 residues long. V lost 4 bases, J lost 5 bases, and 11 bases lay in between. In DNA form, the CDR3 reads TGCAGCGTTGGGTCGAGGGGGGAGACCCAGTACTTC. It is translated as CSVGSRGETQYF.

This clonotype has more than one count but fewer than ten. This chain joins TRBV30 and TRBJ2-7; 10 positions agree with TRBD1. The CDR3 is 13 amino acids. V lost 5 bases, J lost 4 bases, and 5 bases stayed unmatched. Germline V gives CDR1 GTSNPN, CDR2 SVGIG (reference sequence). The CDR3 coding sequence is TGTGCCTGGGACAGGGGGCCAGGGTACGAGCAGTACTTC. Its protein product is CAWDRGPGYEQYF.

The rearrangement uses TRBV18 and TRBJ1-1, with TRBD1 identical over 9 bases. The CDR3 covers 15 residues. V dropped 4 bases and J dropped 3; count of bases not matched to a gene: 6. Germline lookup yields CDR1 KGHSH and CDR2 LQKENI. The chain's CDR3 is CASSRPTGGYTEAFF. CDR3 nucleotides: TGTGCCAGCTCACGTCCGACAGGGGGTTACACTGAAGCTTTCTTT.

This clonotype was seen a handful of times. This rearrangement joins TRBV7-2 to TRBJ2-7; D is uncertain. CDR1 is SGHTA and CDR2 is FQGNSA in the germline V gene. V shed 1 base and J shed 0 bases, with 7 bases lying between them. This CDR3 is 14 amino acids long. CDR3 nucleotides: TGTGCCAGCAGCTTAGGGAGCTTCTCCTACGAGCAGTACTTC. Protein: CASSLGSFSYEQYF.